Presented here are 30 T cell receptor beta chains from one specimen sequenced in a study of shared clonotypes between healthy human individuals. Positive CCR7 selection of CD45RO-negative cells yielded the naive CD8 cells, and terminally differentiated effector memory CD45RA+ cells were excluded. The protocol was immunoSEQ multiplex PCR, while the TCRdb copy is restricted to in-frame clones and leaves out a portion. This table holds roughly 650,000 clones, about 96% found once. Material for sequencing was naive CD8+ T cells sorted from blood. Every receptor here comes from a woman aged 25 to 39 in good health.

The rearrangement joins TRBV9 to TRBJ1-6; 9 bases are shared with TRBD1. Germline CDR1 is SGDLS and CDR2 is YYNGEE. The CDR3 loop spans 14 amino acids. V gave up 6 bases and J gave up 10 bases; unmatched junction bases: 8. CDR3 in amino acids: CASTPGQGGSPLHF. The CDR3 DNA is TGTGCCAGCACTCCGGGACAGGGTGGCTCACCCCTCCACTTT.

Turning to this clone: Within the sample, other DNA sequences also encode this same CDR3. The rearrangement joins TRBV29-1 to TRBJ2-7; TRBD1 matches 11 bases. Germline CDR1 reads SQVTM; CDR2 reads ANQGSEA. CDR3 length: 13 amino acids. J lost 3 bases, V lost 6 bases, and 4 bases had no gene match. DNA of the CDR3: TGCAGCGTCCCCGGGACAGGGGGCTACGAGCAGTACTTC. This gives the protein CSVPGTGGYEQYF.

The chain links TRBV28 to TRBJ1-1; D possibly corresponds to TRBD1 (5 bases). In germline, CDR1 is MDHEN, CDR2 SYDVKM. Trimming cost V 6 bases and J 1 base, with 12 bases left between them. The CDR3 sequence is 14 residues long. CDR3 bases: TGTGCCAGCAGAGGGGCGTCAGCGAACACTGAAGCTTTCTTT. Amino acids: CASRGASANTEAFF.

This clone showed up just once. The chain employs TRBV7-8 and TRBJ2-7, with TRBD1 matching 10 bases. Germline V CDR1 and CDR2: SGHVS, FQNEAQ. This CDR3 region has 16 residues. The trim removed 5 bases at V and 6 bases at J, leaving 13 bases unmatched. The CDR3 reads CASSHGPGTGVVEQYF. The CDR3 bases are TGTGCCAGCAGCCATGGTCCCGGGACAGGGGTGGTCGAGCAGTACTTC.

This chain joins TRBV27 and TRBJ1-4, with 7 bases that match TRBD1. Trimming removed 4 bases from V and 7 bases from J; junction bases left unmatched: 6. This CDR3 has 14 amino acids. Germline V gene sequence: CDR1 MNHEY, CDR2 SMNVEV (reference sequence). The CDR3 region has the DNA TGTGCCAGCAGTTGGGGAGGGGGCGGTGAAAAACTGTTTTTT. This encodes CASSWGGGGEKLFF.

CDR3 sequence (DNA): TGTGCCATCAAGGCGACTAGCGGGAGACGGCGACGGGGCACCGGGGAGCTGTTTTTT. Amino acids: CAIKATSGRRRRGTGELFF. V gene TRBV10-3 combines with J gene TRBJ2-2; 12 bases map to TRBD2. Germline CDR1 and CDR2: ENHRY and SYGVKD. The CDR3 sequence is 19 residues long. Trimming at V came to 7 bases and at J to 4 bases, leaving 16 bases not matched to a gene.

CDR3 sequence: CASRMSYEQYF. The CDR3 nucleotides are TGTGCCAGCAGGATGTCCTACGAGCAGTACTTC. The rearrangement uses TRBV5-8 and TRBJ2-7; D is uncertain. Germline V gene data show CDR1 as SGHTS and CDR2 as YDEGEE. The V end was cut by 5 bases, the J end by 1 base, with 4 bases between. The CDR3 consists of 11 residues. The full variable domain, in which reference TRBV5-8 and TRBJ2-7 provide the parts outside the CDR3, is EAGVTQSPTHLIKTRGQQATLRCSPISGHTSVYWYQQALGLGLQFLLWYDEGEERNRGNFPPRFSGRQFPNYSSELNVNALELEDSALYLCASRMSYEQYFGPGTRLTVT.

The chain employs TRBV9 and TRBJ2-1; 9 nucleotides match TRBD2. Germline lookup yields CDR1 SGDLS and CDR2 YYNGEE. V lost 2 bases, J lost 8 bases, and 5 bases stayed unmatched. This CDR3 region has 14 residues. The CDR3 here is CASSVSGRFDEQFF. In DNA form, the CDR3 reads TGTGCCAGCAGCGTTAGCGGGAGATTCGATGAGCAGTTCTTC.

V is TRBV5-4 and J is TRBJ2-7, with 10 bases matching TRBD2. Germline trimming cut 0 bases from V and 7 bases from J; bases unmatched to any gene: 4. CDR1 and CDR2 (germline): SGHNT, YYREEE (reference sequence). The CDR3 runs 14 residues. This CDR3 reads CASSLASGSLEQYF. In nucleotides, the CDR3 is TGTGCCAGCAGCTTGGCTAGCGGGAGTCTGGAGCAGTACTTC.

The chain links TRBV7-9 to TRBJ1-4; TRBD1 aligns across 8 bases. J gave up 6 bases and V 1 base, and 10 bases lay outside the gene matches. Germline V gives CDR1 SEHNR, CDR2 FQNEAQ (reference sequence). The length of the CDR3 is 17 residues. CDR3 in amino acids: CASSLGGQDHRDEKLFF. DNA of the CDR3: TGTGCCAGCAGCTTAGGGGGACAGGATCACCGGGATGAAAAACTGTTTTTT.

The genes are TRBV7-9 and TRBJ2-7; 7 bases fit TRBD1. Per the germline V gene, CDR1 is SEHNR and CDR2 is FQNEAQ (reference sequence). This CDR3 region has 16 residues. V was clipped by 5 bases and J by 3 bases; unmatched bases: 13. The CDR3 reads CASSGMDRLSLYEQYF. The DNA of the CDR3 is TGTGCCAGCAGCGGTATGGACAGGCTGAGCCTCTACGAGCAGTACTTC.

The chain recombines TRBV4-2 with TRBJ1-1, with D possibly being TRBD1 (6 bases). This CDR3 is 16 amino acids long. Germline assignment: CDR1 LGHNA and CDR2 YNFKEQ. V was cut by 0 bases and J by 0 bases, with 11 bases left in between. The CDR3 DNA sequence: TGTGCCAGCAGCCAAGATGTCCAGGGGATGAACACTGAAGCTTTCTTT. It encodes CASSQDVQGMNTEAFF.

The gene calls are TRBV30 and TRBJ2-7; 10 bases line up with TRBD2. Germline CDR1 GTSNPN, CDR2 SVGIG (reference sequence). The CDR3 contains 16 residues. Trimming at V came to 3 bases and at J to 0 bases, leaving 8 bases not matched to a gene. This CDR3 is CAWSMGTSVSSYEQYF. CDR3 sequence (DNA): TGTGCCTGGAGCATGGGGACTAGCGTCAGCTCCTACGAGCAGTACTTC.

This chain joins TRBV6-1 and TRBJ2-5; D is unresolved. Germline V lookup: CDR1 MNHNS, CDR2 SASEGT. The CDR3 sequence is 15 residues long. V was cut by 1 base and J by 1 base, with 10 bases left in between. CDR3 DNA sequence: TGTGCCAGCAGTGAAGGGTTCATGACCCAAGAGACCCAGTACTTC. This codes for CASSEGFMTQETQYF.

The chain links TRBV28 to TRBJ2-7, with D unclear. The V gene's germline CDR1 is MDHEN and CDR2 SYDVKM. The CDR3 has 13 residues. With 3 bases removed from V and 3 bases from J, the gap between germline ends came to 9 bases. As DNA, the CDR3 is TGTGCCAGCAGTTTGAAGAGAGGCTACGAGCAGTACTTC. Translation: CASSLKRGYEQYF.

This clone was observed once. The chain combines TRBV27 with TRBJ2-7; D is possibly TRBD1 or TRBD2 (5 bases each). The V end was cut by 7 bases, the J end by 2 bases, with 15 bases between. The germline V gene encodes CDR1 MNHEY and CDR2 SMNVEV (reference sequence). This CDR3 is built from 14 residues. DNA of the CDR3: TGTGCCAGCAACCCTTCGGGACCCACCTACGAGCAGTACTTC. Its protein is CASNPSGPTYEQYF.

The CDR3 sequence: CASSQDYQDTDTQYF. DNA of the CDR3: TGTGCCAGCAGCCAAGATTACCAGGACACAGATACGCAGTATTTT. J is TRBJ2-3 and V is TRBV4-2; D gene uncertain. In germline, CDR1 is LGHNA, CDR2 YNFKEQ. The V gene lost 0 bases and the J gene lost 2 bases, with 9 bases spanning the gap. There are 15 residues in the CDR3.

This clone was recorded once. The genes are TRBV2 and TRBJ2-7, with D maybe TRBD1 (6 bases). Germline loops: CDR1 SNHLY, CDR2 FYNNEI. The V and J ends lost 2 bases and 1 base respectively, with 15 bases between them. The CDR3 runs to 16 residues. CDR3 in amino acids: CASSESRGKLSYEQYF. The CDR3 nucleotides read TGTGCCAGCAGTGAATCTAGGGGGAAGCTTTCCTACGAGCAGTACTTC.

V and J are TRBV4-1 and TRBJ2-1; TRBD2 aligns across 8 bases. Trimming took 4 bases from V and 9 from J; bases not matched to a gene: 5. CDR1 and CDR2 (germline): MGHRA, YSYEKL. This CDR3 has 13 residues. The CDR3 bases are TGCGCCAGCAGCCTCAATAGCGGGGCTGAGCAGTTCTTC. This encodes CASSLNSGAEQFF.

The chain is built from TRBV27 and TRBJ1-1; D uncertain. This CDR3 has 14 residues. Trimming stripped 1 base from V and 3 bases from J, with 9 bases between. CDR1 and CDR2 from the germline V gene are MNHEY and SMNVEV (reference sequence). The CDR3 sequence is CASSLLGWDTEAFF. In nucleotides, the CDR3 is TGTGCCAGCAGTTTATTGGGGTGGGACACTGAAGCTTTCTTT.

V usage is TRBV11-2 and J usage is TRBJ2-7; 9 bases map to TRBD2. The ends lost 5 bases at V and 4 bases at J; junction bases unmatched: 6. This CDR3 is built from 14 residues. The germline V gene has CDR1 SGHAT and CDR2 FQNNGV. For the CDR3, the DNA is TGTGCCAGCAGCATTAGCGGGAGCGGATACGAGCAGTACTTC. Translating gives CASSISGSGYEQYF.

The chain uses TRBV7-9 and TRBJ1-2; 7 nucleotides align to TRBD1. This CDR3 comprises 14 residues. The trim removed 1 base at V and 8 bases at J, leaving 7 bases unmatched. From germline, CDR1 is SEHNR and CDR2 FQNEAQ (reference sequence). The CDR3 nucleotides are TGTGCCAGCAGCTTAGAGTATACAGGGGAAGGCTACACCTTC. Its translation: CASSLEYTGEGYTF.

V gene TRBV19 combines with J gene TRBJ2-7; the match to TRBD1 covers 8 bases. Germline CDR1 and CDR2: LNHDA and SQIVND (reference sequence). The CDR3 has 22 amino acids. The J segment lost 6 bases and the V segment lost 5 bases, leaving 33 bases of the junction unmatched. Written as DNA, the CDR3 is TGTGCCAGTAGTCCCCCAGCGCACGTCACGGGACAGGTACCATCTTCATCAGGCGAGCAGTACTTC. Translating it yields CASSPPAHVTGQVPSSSGEQYF.

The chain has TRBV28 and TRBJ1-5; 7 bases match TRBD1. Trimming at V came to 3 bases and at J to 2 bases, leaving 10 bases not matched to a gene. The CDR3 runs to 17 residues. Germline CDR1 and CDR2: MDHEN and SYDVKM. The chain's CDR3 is CASSFYRGLGGNQPQHF. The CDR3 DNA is TGTGCCAGCAGTTTCTACAGGGGCTTAGGAGGCAATCAGCCCCAGCATTTT. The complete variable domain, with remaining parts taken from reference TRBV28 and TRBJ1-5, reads DVKVTQSSRYLVKRTGEKVFLECVQDMDHENMFWYRQDPGLGLRLIYFSYDVKMKEKGDIPEGYSVSREKKERFSLILESASTNQTSMYLCASSFYRGLGGNQPQHFGDGTRLSIL.

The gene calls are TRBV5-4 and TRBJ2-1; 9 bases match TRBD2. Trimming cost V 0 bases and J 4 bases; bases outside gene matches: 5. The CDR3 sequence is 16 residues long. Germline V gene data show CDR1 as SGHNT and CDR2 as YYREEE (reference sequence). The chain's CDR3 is CASSLGTSVEYNEQFF. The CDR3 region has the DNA TGTGCCAGCAGCTTGGGGACTAGCGTAGAATACAATGAGCAGTTCTTC.

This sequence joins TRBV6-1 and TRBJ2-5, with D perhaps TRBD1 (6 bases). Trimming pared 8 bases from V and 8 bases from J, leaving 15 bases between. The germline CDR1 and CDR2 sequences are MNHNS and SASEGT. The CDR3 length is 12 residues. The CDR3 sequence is CASQGTEVTQYF. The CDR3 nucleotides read TGTGCCAGCCAGGGGACGGAGGTTACCCAGTACTTC.

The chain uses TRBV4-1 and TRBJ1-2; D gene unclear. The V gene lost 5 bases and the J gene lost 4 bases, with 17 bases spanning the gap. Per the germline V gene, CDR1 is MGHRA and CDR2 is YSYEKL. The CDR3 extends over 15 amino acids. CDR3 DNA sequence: TGCGCCAGCAGCACCGCCGTGGGGTCCGGCTATGGCTACACCTTC. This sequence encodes CASSTAVGSGYGYTF.

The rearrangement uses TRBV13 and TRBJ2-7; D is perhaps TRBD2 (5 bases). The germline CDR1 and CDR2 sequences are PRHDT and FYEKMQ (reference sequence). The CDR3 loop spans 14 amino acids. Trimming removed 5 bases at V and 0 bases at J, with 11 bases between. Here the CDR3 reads CASSIRRDSYEQYF. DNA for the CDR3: TGTGCCAGCAGCATCCGACGGGACTCCTACGAGCAGTACTTC.

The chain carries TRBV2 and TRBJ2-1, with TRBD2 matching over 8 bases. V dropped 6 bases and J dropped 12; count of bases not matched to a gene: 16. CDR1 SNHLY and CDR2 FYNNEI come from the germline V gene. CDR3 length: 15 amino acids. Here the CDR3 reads CASRAEGLDARGQFF. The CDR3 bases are TGTGCCAGCAGGGCAGAGGGACTAGACGCCCGGGGGCAGTTCTTC.

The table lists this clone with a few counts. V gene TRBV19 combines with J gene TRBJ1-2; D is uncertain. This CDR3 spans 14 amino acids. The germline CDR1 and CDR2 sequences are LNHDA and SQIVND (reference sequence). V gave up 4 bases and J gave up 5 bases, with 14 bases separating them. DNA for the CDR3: TGTGCCAGTAGTAACCGGACGGGTAATTATGGCTACACCTTC. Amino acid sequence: CASSNRTGNYGYTF.